One sample yielded the 23 T cell receptor beta chains listed below, sequenced in a study of OX40 agonist ivuxolimab in advanced cancers. The data were produced by immunoSEQ multiplex PCR, yet TCRdb's version contains in-frame clones alone and is incomplete. The data contain tens of thousands of clones, 80% to 90% of them singletons. Sequencing was performed on CD4+ or CD8+ T cells sorted from blood, taken in a trial of the OX40 agonist ivuxolimab. The receptors stem from an adult with an advanced solid tumor such as melanoma, head and neck, liver or kidney cancer.

This CDR3 is CAWTKGQGFQPQHF. In nucleotides, the CDR3 is TGTGCCTGGACGAAGGGACAGGGATTTCAGCCCCAGCATTTT. The chain links TRBV30 to TRBJ1-5, with 9 bases lining up with TRBD1. After removal of 4 bases from V and 6 bases from J, the junction contained 7 bases not matched to a gene. CDR3 length: 14 amino acids. Germline assignment: CDR1 GTSNPN and CDR2 SVGIG (reference sequence).

Here the CDR3 DNA reads TGTGCCAGCAGCCCGGACAGCCAAGAGACCCAGTACTTC. As protein: CASSPDSQETQYF. The chain links TRBV7-6 to TRBJ2-5; D is possibly TRBD1 (6 bases). There are 13 residues in the CDR3. The V end was cut by 5 bases, the J end by 1 base, with 8 bases between. Germline assignment: CDR1 SGHVS and CDR2 FNYEAQ.

The chain joins TRBV11-1 to TRBJ2-1; D is unresolved. The V gene's germline CDR1 is SGHAT and CDR2 FQDESV (reference sequence). This CDR3 region has 12 residues. V was pared by 6 bases and J by 8 bases, with 11 bases between. CDR3 nucleotides: TGTGCCAGCAGTATACTTAGCTATGAGCAGTTCTTC. Its protein product is CASSILSYEQFF. The whole variable domain, remainder taken from reference TRBV11-1 and TRBJ2-1, is EAEVAQSPRYKITEKSQAVAFWCDPISGHATLYWYRQILGQGPELLVQFQDESVVDDSQLPKDRFSAERLKGVDSTLKIQPAELGDSAMYLCASSILSYEQFFGPGTRLTVL.

The rearrangement links TRBV30 to TRBJ2-3, with 9 bases matching TRBD1. The trim removed 5 bases at V and 4 bases at J, leaving 7 bases unmatched. There are 14 residues in the CDR3. Looked up from germline, CDR1 is GTSNPN and CDR2 is SVGIG (reference sequence). CDR3 DNA sequence: TGTGCCTGGGTGGGGACAGGGTCGCCAGATACGCAGTATTTT. Translated: CAWVGTGSPDTQYF.

This sequence joins TRBV6-5 and TRBJ1-5; TRBD1 aligns across 7 bases. The CDR3 is 15 amino acids. J gave up 0 bases and V 4 bases, and 3 bases lay outside the gene matches. Germline values: CDR1 MNHEY, CDR2 SVGAGI. The CDR3 reads CASSLTGNSNQPQHF. The CDR3 DNA sequence: TGTGCCAGCAGTTTGACAGGGAATAGCAATCAGCCCCAGCATTTT.

The CDR3 is CASRLDRSSYNEQFF. The CDR3 DNA follows: TGTGCCAGCAGGCTGGACAGGAGCTCCTACAATGAGCAGTTCTTC. The V and J genes are TRBV6-5 and TRBJ2-1, with TRBD1 matching 7 bases. The CDR3 is 15 residues long. V lost 6 bases, J lost 0 bases, and 5 bases stayed unmatched. CDR1 is MNHEY, CDR2 SVGAGI, per germline.

The chain uses TRBV7-3 and TRBJ1-1; D is unresolved. The length of the CDR3 is 14 residues. Trimming took off 4 bases at V and 0 bases at J, with 9 bases between the two ends. Germline V gene lookup returns CDR1 SGHTA and CDR2 FQGTGA. The CDR3 region is CASSYGEMNTEAFF. The CDR3 nucleotides read TGTGCCAGCAGCTACGGGGAAATGAACACTGAAGCTTTCTTT.

The V gene is TRBV30, the J gene TRBJ2-7; 7 positions agree with TRBD2. The CDR3 length is 15 residues. V lost 0 bases, J lost 4 bases, and 9 bases stayed unmatched. Germline V gene data show CDR1 as GTSNPN and CDR2 as SVGIG (reference sequence). Here the CDR3 reads CAWSVLPGAGYEQYF. The CDR3 coding sequence is TGTGCCTGGAGTGTACTCCCGGGAGCGGGGTACGAGCAGTACTTC.

V and J are TRBV6-6 and TRBJ2-3, with D maybe TRBD1 (5 bases). V was clipped by 2 bases and J by 2 bases, with 8 bases between them. This CDR3 spans 14 amino acids. Germline CDR1 MNHNY, CDR2 SVGAGI (reference sequence). Here the CDR3 DNA reads TGTGCCAGCAGTTACCAGGGCTCCACAGATACGCAGTATTTT. Encoded protein: CASSYQGSTDTQYF.

This chain links TRBV7-2 with TRBJ2-2, with a weak D call TRBD1 (6 bases). Germline CDR1 reads SGHTA; CDR2 reads FQGNSA. Trimming cost V 5 bases and J 2 bases, with 12 bases left between them. This CDR3 has 15 residues. CDR3 in amino acids: CASSQDRTNTGELFF. CDR3 nucleotide sequence: TGTGCCAGCAGCCAAGACAGGACTAACACCGGGGAGCTGTTTTTT.

This clone turned up a few times. The V and J genes are TRBV5-1 and TRBJ1-1; D perhaps matches TRBD1 (6 bases). Germline CDR1 is SGHRS and CDR2 is YFSETQ. Trimming cost V 2 bases and J 1 base, with 18 bases left between them. The CDR3 contains 17 residues. CDR3 sequence: CASSFPGTGSSNTEAFF. The CDR3 DNA reads as TGCGCCAGCAGCTTCCCTGGAACAGGGAGTTCGAACACTGAAGCTTTCTTT.

In its sample, this clone was seen once. The chain links TRBV25-1 to TRBJ2-5, with D possibly being TRBD1 (5 bases). In germline, CDR1 is MGHDK, CDR2 SYGVNS. The CDR3 loop spans 15 amino acids. V lost 4 bases to trimming and J lost 5 bases, with 17 bases between them. CDR3 sequence (DNA): TGTGCCAGCAGTGGCGGACAAGCCCTGGTGGAGACCCAGTACTTC. The encoded protein is CASSGGQALVETQYF.

The V and J genes are TRBV4-1 and TRBJ2-2; D is unclear. Germline V gene sequence: CDR1 MGHRA, CDR2 YSYEKL. The length of the CDR3 is 16 residues. V dropped 1 base and J dropped 0 bases, with 9 bases sitting between them. The CDR3: CASSQGYRTNTGELFF. The DNA for the CDR3 is TGCGCCAGCAGCCAAGGGTACAGAACGAACACCGGGGAGCTGTTTTTT.

The chain uses TRBV9 and TRBJ2-7; TRBD1 matches at 7 bases. V was clipped by 0 bases and J by 4 bases; unmatched bases: 4. From germline, CDR1 is SGDLS and CDR2 YYNGEE. This CDR3 is built from 14 residues. CDR3 coding DNA: TGTGCCAGCAGCGTAGCTCCGGACAGGTACGAGCAGTACTTC. Translating gives CASSVAPDRYEQYF.

This chain uses TRBV19 with TRBJ1-4; 8 bases align to TRBD1. The CDR3 covers 15 residues. CDR1 and CDR2 (germline): LNHDA, SQIVND (reference sequence). V gave up 6 bases and J gave up 5 bases; unmatched junction bases: 8. The CDR3 spells CASSPRTGKNEKLFF. In DNA, the CDR3 is TGTGCCAGTAGCCCTAGGACAGGGAAAAATGAAAAACTGTTTTTT.

The chain couples TRBV19 to TRBJ1-5; no definite D call. This CDR3 is built from 17 residues. V lost 3 bases and J lost 4, with 19 bases in between. In germline, CDR1 is LNHDA, CDR2 SQIVND (reference sequence). Written as DNA, the CDR3 is TGTGCCAGTAGTATCGGAAGGTCGGGGAAACGAAATCAGCCCCAGCATTTT. Protein: CASSIGRSGKRNQPQHF.

CDR3 loop: CASRAGYENSPLHF. The DNA of the CDR3 is TGTGCCAGCAGGGCAGGGTATGAAAATTCACCCCTCCACTTT. V and J are TRBV7-2 and TRBJ1-6, with a possible D match to TRBD1 (5 bases). The germline V and J ends were trimmed by 6 bases and 7 bases, with 13 bases remaining between them. This CDR3 has 14 residues. CDR1 is SGHTA and CDR2 is FQGNSA in the germline V gene.

The rearrangement links TRBV28 to TRBJ1-3; unclear D gene. V lost 7 bases and J lost 0, with 19 bases in between. The CDR3 extends over 17 amino acids. Per the germline V gene, CDR1 is MDHEN and CDR2 is SYDVKM. CDR3: CASTPMGTVYSGNTIYF. The CDR3 nucleotides read TGTGCCAGCACCCCCATGGGTACAGTCTACTCTGGAAACACCATATATTTT.

This clone has just a few counts. The chain has TRBV5-6 and TRBJ2-5; TRBD2 aligns across 8 bases. The V segment lost 2 bases and the J segment 1 base; nucleotides outside the gene matches: 10. In germline, CDR1 is SGHDT, CDR2 YYEEEE. The CDR3 sequence is 17 residues long. The CDR3 coding sequence is TGTGCCAGCAGCTTCTTGACGGGCGGGAGGTTCCAAGAGACCCAGTACTTC. This gives the protein CASSFLTGGRFQETQYF.

This clone was recorded once. This chain joins TRBV5-1 and TRBJ2-1; TRBD2 matches 13 bases. CDR3 length: 15 amino acids. The germline CDR1 and CDR2 sequences are SGHRS and YFSETQ. Unmatched junction bases numbered 10, after V lost 6 bases and J lost 10 bases. The CDR3 coding sequence is TGCGCCAGCAAAGGACTAGCGGGAGCTACAAGAGAGCAGTTCTTC. This translates into CASKGLAGATREQFF.

The rearrangement uses TRBV5-6 and TRBJ2-1, with 7 bases that match TRBD2. From germline, CDR1 is SGHDT and CDR2 YYEEEE. The V gene end was trimmed by 1 base and the J gene end by 7 bases; junction bases not matched to a gene: 5. The CDR3 covers 14 residues. The CDR3 loop reads CASSLYGRLNEQFF. The CDR3, as DNA: TGTGCCAGCAGCTTGTACGGGAGGCTTAATGAGCAGTTCTTC.

The chain combines TRBV28 with TRBJ2-3, with TRBD2 matching 10 bases. The CDR3 contains 16 residues. CDR1 and CDR2 from the germline V gene are MDHEN and SYDVKM. J lost 5 bases, V lost 2 bases, and 7 bases had no gene match. The CDR3 is CASSLVSGRRGDTQYF. DNA of the CDR3: TGTGCCAGCAGTTTAGTTAGCGGGAGGCGGGGAGATACGCAGTATTTT.

The chain recombines TRBV4-3 with TRBJ1-1, with D uncertain. This CDR3 region has 15 residues. Germline lookup yields CDR1 LGHNA and CDR2 YSLEER. The V gene lost 1 base and the J gene lost 1 base, with 10 bases spanning the gap. CDR3 sequence reads: CASSQGSRSNTEAFF. Here the CDR3 DNA reads TGCGCCAGCAGCCAAGGTTCTAGATCGAACACTGAAGCTTTCTTT.